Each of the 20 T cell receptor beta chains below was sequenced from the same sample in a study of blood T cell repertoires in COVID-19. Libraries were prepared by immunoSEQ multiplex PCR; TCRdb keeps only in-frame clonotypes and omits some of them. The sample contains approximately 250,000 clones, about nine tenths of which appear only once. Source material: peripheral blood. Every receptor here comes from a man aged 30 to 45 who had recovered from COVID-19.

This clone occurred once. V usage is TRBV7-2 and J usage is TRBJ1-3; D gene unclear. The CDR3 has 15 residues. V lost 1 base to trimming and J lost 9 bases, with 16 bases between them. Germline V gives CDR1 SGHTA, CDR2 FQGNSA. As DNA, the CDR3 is TGTGCCAGCAGCTTAGTGGGCAGTGAAGAGGGCACCATATATTTT. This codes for CASSLVGSEEGTIYF.

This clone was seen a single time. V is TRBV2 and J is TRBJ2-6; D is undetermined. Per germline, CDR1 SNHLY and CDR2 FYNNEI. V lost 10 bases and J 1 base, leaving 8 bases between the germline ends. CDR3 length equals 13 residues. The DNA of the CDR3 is TGTGCCACCGTGGAGTCTGGGGCCAACGTCCTGACTTTC. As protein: CATVESGANVLTF.

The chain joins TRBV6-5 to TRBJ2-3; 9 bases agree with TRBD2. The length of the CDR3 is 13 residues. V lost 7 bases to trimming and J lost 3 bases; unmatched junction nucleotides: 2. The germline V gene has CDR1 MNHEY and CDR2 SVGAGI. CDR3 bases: TGTGCCAGCAAGAGCGGGGGGACAGATACGCAGTATTTT. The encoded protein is CASKSGGTDTQYF.

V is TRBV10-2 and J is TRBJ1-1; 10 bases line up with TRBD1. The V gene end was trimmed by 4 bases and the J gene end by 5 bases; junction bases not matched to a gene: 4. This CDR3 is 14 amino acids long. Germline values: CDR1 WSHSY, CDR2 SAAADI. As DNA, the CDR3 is TGCGCCAGCAGTGCGGACAGGGGGGGGACTGAAGCTTTCTTT. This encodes CASSADRGGTEAFF.

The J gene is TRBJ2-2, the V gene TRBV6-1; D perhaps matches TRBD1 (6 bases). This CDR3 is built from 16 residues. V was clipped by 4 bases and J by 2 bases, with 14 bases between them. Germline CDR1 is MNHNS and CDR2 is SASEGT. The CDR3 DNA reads TGTGCCAGCAGTGTCAACAGGGCTAGCAACACCGGGGAGCTGTTTTTT. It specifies CASSVNRASNTGELFF.

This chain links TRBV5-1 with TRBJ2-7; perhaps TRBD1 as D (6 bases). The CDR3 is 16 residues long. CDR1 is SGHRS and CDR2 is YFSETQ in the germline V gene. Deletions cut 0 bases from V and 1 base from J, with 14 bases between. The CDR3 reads CASSLATGIGSYEQYF. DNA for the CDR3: TGCGCCAGCAGCTTGGCCACAGGGATTGGGTCCTACGAGCAGTACTTC. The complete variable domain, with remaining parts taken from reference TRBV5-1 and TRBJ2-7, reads KAGVTQTPRYLIKTRGQQVTLSCSPISGHRSVSWYQQTPGQGLQFLFEYFSETQRNKGNFPGRFSGRQFSNSRSEMNVSTLELGDSALYLCASSLATGIGSYEQYFGPGTRLTVT.

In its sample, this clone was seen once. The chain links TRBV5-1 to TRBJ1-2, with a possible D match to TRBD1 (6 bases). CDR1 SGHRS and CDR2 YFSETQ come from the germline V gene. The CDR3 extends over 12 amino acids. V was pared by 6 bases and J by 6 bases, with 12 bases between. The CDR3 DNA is TGCGCCAGCACCTCGGGGGGGCATGGCTACACCTTC. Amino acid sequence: CASTSGGHGYTF.

The CDR3 sequence: CASSRAGEALYGYTF. DNA for the CDR3: TGTGCCAGCAGCCGTGCGGGGGAGGCCCTCTATGGCTACACCTTC. The chain carries TRBV5-8 and TRBJ1-2; D perhaps matches TRBD1 (5 bases). V was pared by 4 bases and J by 4 bases, with 17 bases between. Germline V lookup: CDR1 SGHTS, CDR2 YDEGEE. The CDR3 is made up of 15 amino acids.

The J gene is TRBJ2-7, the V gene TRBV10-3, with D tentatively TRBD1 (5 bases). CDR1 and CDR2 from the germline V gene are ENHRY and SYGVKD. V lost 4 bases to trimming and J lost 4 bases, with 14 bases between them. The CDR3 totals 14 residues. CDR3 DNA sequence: TGTGCCATCAGTGTGACCCAGGGTTCATACGAGCAGTACTTC. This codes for CAISVTQGSYEQYF.

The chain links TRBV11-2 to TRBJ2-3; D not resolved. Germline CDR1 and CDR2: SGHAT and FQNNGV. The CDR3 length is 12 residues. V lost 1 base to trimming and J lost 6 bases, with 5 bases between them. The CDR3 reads CASSLGVDTQYF. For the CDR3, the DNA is TGTGCCAGCAGCTTAGGAGTGGATACGCAGTATTTT.

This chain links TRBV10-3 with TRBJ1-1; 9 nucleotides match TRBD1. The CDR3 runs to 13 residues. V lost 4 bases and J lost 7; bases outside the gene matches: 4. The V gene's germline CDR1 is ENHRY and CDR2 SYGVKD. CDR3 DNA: TGTGCCATCAGTGGTGGACAGGGGCTTGAAGCTTTCTTT. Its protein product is CAISGGQGLEAFF.

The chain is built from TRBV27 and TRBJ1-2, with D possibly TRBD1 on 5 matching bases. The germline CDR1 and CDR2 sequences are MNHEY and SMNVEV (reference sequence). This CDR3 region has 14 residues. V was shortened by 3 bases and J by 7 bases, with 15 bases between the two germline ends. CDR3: CASSFTGGSPGYTF. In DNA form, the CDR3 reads TGTGCCAGCAGTTTTACCGGGGGATCTCCTGGCTACACCTTC.

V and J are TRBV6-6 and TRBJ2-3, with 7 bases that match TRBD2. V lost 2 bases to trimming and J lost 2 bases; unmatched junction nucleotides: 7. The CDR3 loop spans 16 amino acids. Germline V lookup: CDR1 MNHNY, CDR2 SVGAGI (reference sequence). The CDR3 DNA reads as TGTGCCAGCAGTTACAGAAGCGGGGCTAACACAGATACGCAGTATTTT. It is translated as CASSYRSGANTDTQYF.

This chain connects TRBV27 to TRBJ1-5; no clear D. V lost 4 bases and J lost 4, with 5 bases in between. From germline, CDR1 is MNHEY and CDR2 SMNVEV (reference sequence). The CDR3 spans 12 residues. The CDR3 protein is CASSSGNQPQHF. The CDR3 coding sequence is TGTGCCAGCAGTTCCGGGAATCAGCCCCAGCATTTT.

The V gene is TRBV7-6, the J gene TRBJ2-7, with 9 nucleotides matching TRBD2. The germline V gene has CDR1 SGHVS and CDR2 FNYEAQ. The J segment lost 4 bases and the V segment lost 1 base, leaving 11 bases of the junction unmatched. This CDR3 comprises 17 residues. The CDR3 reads CASSLEDWASGAYEQYF. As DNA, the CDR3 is TGTGCCAGCAGCTTAGAAGACTGGGCTAGCGGGGCTTACGAGCAGTACTTC. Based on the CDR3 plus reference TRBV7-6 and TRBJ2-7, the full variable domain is GAGVSQSPRYKVTKRGQDVALRCDPISGHVSLYWYRQALGQGPEFLTYFNYEAQQDKSGLPNDRFSAERPEGSISTLTIQRTEQRDSAMYRCASSLEDWASGAYEQYFGPGTRLTVT.

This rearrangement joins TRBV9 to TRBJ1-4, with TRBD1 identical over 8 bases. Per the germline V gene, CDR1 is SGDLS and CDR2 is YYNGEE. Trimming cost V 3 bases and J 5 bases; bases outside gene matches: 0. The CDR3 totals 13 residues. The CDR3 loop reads CASSGTGNEKLFF. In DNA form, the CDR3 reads TGTGCCAGCAGCGGGACAGGGAATGAAAAACTGTTTTTT. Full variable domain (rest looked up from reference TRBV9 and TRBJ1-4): DSGVTQTPKHLITATGQRVTLRCSPRSGDLSVYWYQQSLDQGLQFLIQYYNGEERAKGNILERFSAQQFPDLHSELNLSSLELGDSALYFCASSGTGNEKLFFGSGTQLSVL.

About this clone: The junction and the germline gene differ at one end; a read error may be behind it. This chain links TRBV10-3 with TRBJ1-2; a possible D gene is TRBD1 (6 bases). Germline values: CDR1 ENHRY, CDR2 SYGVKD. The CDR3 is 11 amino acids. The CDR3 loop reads CAISEQGYSHF. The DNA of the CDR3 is TGTGCCATCAGTGAACAGGGTTACAGCCATTTC.

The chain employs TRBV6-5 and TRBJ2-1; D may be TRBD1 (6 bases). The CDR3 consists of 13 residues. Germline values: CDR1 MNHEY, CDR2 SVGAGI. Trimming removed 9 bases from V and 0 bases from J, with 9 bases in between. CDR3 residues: CASGQSSYNEQFF. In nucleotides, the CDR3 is TGTGCCAGTGGACAGAGCTCCTACAATGAGCAGTTCTTC.

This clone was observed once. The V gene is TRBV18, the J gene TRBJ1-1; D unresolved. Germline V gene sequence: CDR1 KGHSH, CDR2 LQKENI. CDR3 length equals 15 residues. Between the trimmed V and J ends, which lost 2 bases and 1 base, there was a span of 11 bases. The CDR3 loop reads CASSPTYRENTEAFF. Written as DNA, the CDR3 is TGTGCCAGCTCACCAACATACCGGGAGAACACTGAAGCTTTCTTT.

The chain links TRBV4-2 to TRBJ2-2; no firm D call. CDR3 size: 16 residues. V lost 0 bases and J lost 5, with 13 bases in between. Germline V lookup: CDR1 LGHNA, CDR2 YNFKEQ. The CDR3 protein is CASSQEPPFTTGELFF. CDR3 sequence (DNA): TGTGCCAGCAGCCAAGAACCTCCCTTTACTACCGGGGAGCTGTTTTTT.